The 4 T cell receptor beta chains below all came from one sample that was sequenced in a study of shared clonotypes between healthy human individuals. Assay: immunoSEQ multiplex PCR; the TCRdb copy retains only in-frame clones and omits some. The sample comprises 2 million to 3 million clones, roughly 93% of which are singletons, and 0.36% rests with the top ten. The sample comprised naive CD4+ T cells from PBMCs. Noted subset: CD45RA+ positively selected. Source of these receptors: a man younger than 35 in good health. Some clones in this sample may be carry-over from other donors' samples.

The V call is TRBV4-1, the J call TRBJ2-5; D is undetermined. V was shortened by 3 bases and J by 4 bases, with 6 bases between the two germline ends. The CDR3 contains 12 residues. CDR1 and CDR2 from the germline V gene are MGHRA and YSYEKL. This chain's CDR3 is CASSHVGETQYF. Here the CDR3 DNA reads TGCGCCAGCAGCCATGTCGGAGAGACCCAGTACTTC.

The genes are TRBV7-2 and TRBJ1-2; a possible D gene is TRBD1 (5 bases). Germline assignment: CDR1 SGHTA and CDR2 FQGNSA. The CDR3 is made up of 15 amino acids. The germline V and J ends were trimmed by 1 base and 4 bases, with 13 bases remaining between them. This CDR3 reads CASSLEWQGIYGYTF. The CDR3 DNA follows: TGTGCCAGCAGCTTAGAATGGCAGGGTATCTATGGCTACACCTTC.

A word on this clone: Within the sample, other DNA sequences also encode this same CDR3. This chain joins TRBV5-1 and TRBJ2-2; TRBD1 or TRBD2 may be the D gene (5 bases each). From germline, CDR1 is SGHRS and CDR2 YFSETQ. Trimming shortened V by 0 bases and J by 3 bases, and 9 bases separated the two germline ends. The CDR3 is 15 amino acids. The CDR3 region is CASSLGQGDTGELFF. CDR3 sequence (DNA): TGCGCCAGCAGCTTGGGCCAGGGAGACACCGGGGAGCTGTTTTTT.

The chain employs TRBV7-2 and TRBJ2-7; 8 positions match TRBD1. Per the germline V gene, CDR1 is SGHTA and CDR2 is FQGNSA. V lost 8 bases to trimming and J lost 6 bases; unmatched junction nucleotides: 6. CDR3 length equals 12 residues. Written as DNA, the CDR3 is TGTGCCAGCGGGACAGGTCTCGGCGAGCAGTACTTC. The encoded protein is CASGTGLGEQYF.